This T cell receptor beta chain derives from a study of T-cell memory formation after mild COVID-19 (dated by TCRdb to the early 2020s). The study in broad terms: TCR sequence clusters from the two donors were largely donor specific. T-cell clones expanding and contracting after mild COVID-19 in a couple of donors were tracked by longitudinal TCRalpha and TCRbeta repertoire sequencing. The cohort was made up of two young adult volunteers, one female and one male, who were previously healthy. Study-level results and caveats: Clones contracting from day 15 to 85 had balanced CD4/CD8 phenotypes, while a second wave expanding from day 15 to 37 was biased towards CD4+. Only two mild cases were covered by the study, and larger cohorts that include severe cases with pre-infection samples were considered necessary. Some responding clones were detected in pre-infection memory, suggesting pre-existing cross-reactive memory T cells joined the SARS-CoV-2 response. Contracting CD4+ clones turned up mainly in the CM and EM memory subsets, whereas EMRA was where CD8+ clones were enriched. The second-wave clones that peaked on day 37 were not confirmed to be SARS-CoV-2 specific.

TCRdb lists the instrument as Illumina NovaSeq 6000. TCRalpha and TCRbeta cDNA libraries were built by 5'RACE with constant-segment primers, adding sample barcodes and unique molecular identifiers. RNA was extracted from every sample with Trizol reagent. Library amplification was performed in two PCR steps, and a second sample barcode and Illumina TruSeq adapters were introduced in the second step. Sequencing of libraries was performed on an Illumina NovaSeq with 2 x 150 bp paired-end reads. Concerning the study's data processing: With migec v1.2.7, reads were demultiplexed and then collapsed into UMI-guided consensus sequences. Using mixcr v2.1.11, UMI consensuses were aligned to TRA and TRB V and J templates and then assembled into clonotypes. Clonotypes were classified as expanded or contracted when called significant by both edgeR and NoisET, with noise models trained on biological replicates. For edgeR calls, the cutoffs were a false discovery rate-adjusted p below 0.01 and a log2 fold-change threshold of 1. As an exploratory analysis of dynamics, max-normalized trajectories of the 1000 most abundant clonotypes were examined by PCA with hierarchical clustering. Separately sequenced CD4+ and CD8+ repertoires were used to assign the CD4 or CD8 phenotype of responding clones. Clones were called with MiXCR by TCRdb after fastp trimmed the public reads at Q25, and only in-frame beta chains were retained. Identical CDR3 proteins give one entry, which carries the most common genes and DNA. These V and J calls originate from TCRdb's pipeline instead of the authors' own analysis. This sample is represented by 300,000 to 350,000 distinct CDR3 sequences; roughly a fifth of them were singletons. The ten biggest clones cover more than 20% of the sample.

Turning to this clonotype: This clone's antigen is unknown. The record has no base qualities; no much larger clone is one base away.

The cysteine opens and the phenylalanine closes a CDR3 of 14 amino acids. Here the CDR3 DNA is all that survives: 42 bases in frame from base 1. Relative to germline, V is 8 bases shorter and J is 4 bases shorter, with 17 bases between their ends. CDR1 and CDR2, looked up from the germline V gene (reference sequence), are SEHNR and FQNEAQ. Ficoll-Paque density gradient centrifugation was the method used to isolate PBMCs. The sequence is built from TRBV7-9 and TRBJ2-5, with the D segment identity uncertain. The sequenced sample consisted of PBMCs or a T cell subset sorted from them (not recorded which). The clonotype originates from a man aged 18 to 29 who had mild COVID-19 (a few samples of this study predate the infection). The sample titles of this study are shuffled in the database, so cell type and time point are left out; the donor was told from shared clones. This receptor carries the CDR3 CASAGLDLLETQYF. DNA sequence: TGTGCCAGCGCCGGTCTAGATCTTCTAGAGACCCAGTACTTC.